A selection of T cell receptor beta chains follows, all from one sample in a study of cytomegalovirus exposure and HLA in healthy donors. Using immunoSEQ multiplex PCR, the repertoire was profiled, and TCRdb retains in-frame clones only, with some absent. The table lists 100,000 to 150,000 clones, about 81% of them singletons, with about 1.8% in the top ten. The specimen was PBMCs. Receptors originate from a man aged 35-49 years in good health and CMV-seronegative. Both conserved end residues are part of each CDR3. Each record gives: V gene, J gene, D gene, clone size, CDR3 protein, CDR3 DNA. D genes are given only for firm matches. The size field is filled for only some rows; it gives once, few, many or a size class.

>TRBV19|TRBJ2-2|NA|NA
CASSIDRTGELFF
TGTGCCAGTAGTATAGACAGGACCGGGGAGCTGTTTTTT
>TRBV2|TRBJ1-2|TRBD1|NA
CAITLPGGRYGYTF
TGTGCCATCACCCTCCCAGGGGGCCGCTATGGCTACACCTTC
>TRBV23-1|TRBJ2-7|TRBD1|NA
CASSLSGQGPYEQYF
TGCGCCAGCAGTCTTTCGGGACAGGGCCCCTACGAGCAGTACTTC
>TRBV5-6|TRBJ1-1|TRBD1|NA
CASSRVTGQNTEAFF
TGTGCCAGCAGCCGCGTGACAGGGCAGAACACTGAAGCTTTCTTT
>TRBV7-9|TRBJ1-1|TRBD1|NA
CASSLAQSGQVVGTEAFF
TGTGCCAGCAGCTTAGCGCAATCCGGACAGGTCGTTGGTACTGAAGCTTTCTTT
>TRBV14|TRBJ1-2|TRBD1|NA
CASRRGDRGGYTF
TGTGCCAGCAGGCGCGGGGACAGGGGTGGCTACACCTTC
>TRBV19|TRBJ1-1|NA|NA
CATLRDTRAFF
TGTGCCACCCTCCGGGACACGAGAGCTTTCTTT
>TRBV5-1|TRBJ2-7|NA|NA
CASSLTVASYEQYF
TGCGCCAGCAGCTTGACGGTTGCCTCCTACGAGCAGTACTTC
>TRBV27|TRBJ2-1|TRBD2|NA
CASSPSGANYNEQFF
TGTGCCAGCAGCCCGAGCGGGGCCAACTACAATGAGCAGTTCTTC
>TRBV27|TRBJ1-5|NA|NA
CASSFRSSNQPQHF
TGTGCCAGCAGTTTCCGGAGTAGCAATCAGCCCCAGCATTTT
>TRBV6-5|TRBJ1-4|NA|once
CASQLGQNEKLFF
TGTGCCAGCCAACTTGGACAGAATGAAAAACTGTTTTTT
>TRBV18|TRBJ2-5|TRBD1|NA
CASSLVSGTGSREQYF
TGTGCCAGCTCACTCGTCTCCGGGACAGGGTCGCGGGAGCAGTACTTC
>TRBV19|TRBJ1-1|TRBD1|NA
CASRWRGQDTEAFF
TGTGCCAGTCGGTGGAGGGGGCAGGACACTGAAGCTTTCTTT